One sample yielded the 18 T cell receptor beta chains listed below, sequenced in a study of T cell responses to AZD1222 COVID-19 vaccine. Generated by immunoSEQ multiplex PCR, the TCRdb table keeps only in-frame clones and is missing some. The sample includes 85,000 to 130,000 clones, 88% of them seen just once. The specimen comprised peripheral blood, sampled on day 0 of AZD1222 vaccination. The receptors were gathered from an adult in good health.

The CDR3: CASSLELSYGYTF. For the CDR3, the DNA is TGTGCCAGCAGCTTAGAGTTGTCCTATGGCTACACCTTC. This chain joins TRBV7-6 and TRBJ1-2; D gene ambiguous. V dropped 1 base and J dropped 4 bases, with 7 bases sitting between them. The V gene's germline CDR1 is SGHVS and CDR2 FNYEAQ. The CDR3 spans 13 residues.

This clone was picked up one time. The chain employs TRBV2 and TRBJ2-7; no definite D call. CDR3 length equals 13 residues. The V end was cut by 6 bases, the J end by 2 bases, with 11 bases between. CDR1 is SNHLY and CDR2 is FYNNEI in the germline V gene. The CDR3 loop reads CASRRPTTYEQYF. CDR3 coding DNA: TGTGCCAGCAGGAGGCCTACGACCTACGAGCAGTACTTC. Full variable domain (missing parts from reference TRBV2 and TRBJ2-7): EPEVTQTPSHQVTQMGQEVILRCVPISNHLYFYWYRQILGQKVEFLVSFYNNEISEKSEIFDDQFSVERPDGSNFTLKIRSTKLEDSAMYFCASRRPTTYEQYFGPGTRLTVT.

The chain joins TRBV5-1 to TRBJ2-7, with unresolved D. The germline V gene has CDR1 SGHRS and CDR2 YFSETQ. This CDR3 has 14 amino acids. The V and J ends lost 1 base and 4 bases respectively, with 12 bases between them. The CDR3 reads CASSLTRGAYEQYF. The CDR3 DNA reads TGCGCCAGCAGCTTGACCCGAGGCGCGTACGAGCAGTACTTC.

V is TRBV6-2 or TRBV6-3 and J is TRBJ1-2; 7 nucleotides match TRBD1. V was pared by 5 bases and J by 7 bases, with 4 bases of the junction left unmatched. This CDR3 is built from 12 residues. The germline V gene has CDR1 MNHEY and CDR2 SVGEGT. CDR3 DNA: TGTGCCAGCAGTCGAACAGGGGTTGGCTACACCTTC. Its translation: CASSRTGVGYTF.

This clone was counted between two and nine times. The rearrangement links TRBV30 to TRBJ1-6; D gene ambiguous. V was cut by 2 bases and J by 8 bases, with 13 bases left in between. Germline CDR1 is GTSNPN and CDR2 is SVGIG (reference sequence). The CDR3 spans 14 residues. The CDR3 here is CAWSFGRRYSPLHF. The CDR3 DNA sequence: TGTGCCTGGAGTTTTGGCAGGCGGTATTCACCCCTCCACTTT.

This chain uses TRBV9 with TRBJ1-2; D not resolved. This CDR3 spans 13 amino acids. CDR1 and CDR2 from the germline V gene are SGDLS and YYNGEE. V gave up 6 bases and J gave up 1 base, with 10 bases separating them. CDR3 region: CASTARDNYGYTF. The CDR3 DNA sequence: TGTGCCAGCACCGCTAGGGATAACTATGGCTACACCTTC.

The sample holds one count of this clone. J is TRBJ2-5 and V is TRBV7-2, with D perhaps matching TRBD1 or TRBD2 (6 bases each). V lost 9 bases and J 4 bases, leaving 15 bases between the germline ends. CDR1 and CDR2 (germline): SGHTA, FQGNSA. The CDR3 totals 13 residues. In nucleotides, the CDR3 is TGTGCCAGTATGGGGGCGGGGAGAGAGACCCAGTACTTC. Translated, it gives CASMGAGRETQYF.

This chain uses TRBV10-3 with TRBJ2-5; no clear D. CDR3 length: 13 residues. V gave up 0 bases and J gave up 4 bases, with 6 bases separating them. CDR1 and CDR2 from the germline V gene are ENHRY and SYGVKD. The CDR3: CAISESTAETQYF. The CDR3 DNA reads TGTGCCATCAGTGAGTCTACGGCAGAGACCCAGTACTTC.

This clone has more than one count but fewer than ten. CDR3 sequence: CASSQALKKPNYGYTF. The CDR3 DNA sequence: TGTGCCAGCAGCCAAGCGTTGAAGAAACCTAACTATGGCTACACCTTC. The V gene is TRBV3-1 (or the pseudogene TRBV3-2), the J gene TRBJ1-2, with D unresolved. The V end lost 1 base, the J end lost 0 bases, and 12 bases lay between the germline ends. CDR1 is LGHDT, CDR2 YNNKEL, per germline (reference sequence). The CDR3 consists of 16 residues.

The chain has TRBV3-1 (or the pseudogene TRBV3-2) and TRBJ1-4; 9 nucleotides align to TRBD1. The germline gives CDR1 LGHDT, CDR2 YNNKEL (reference sequence). The junction had 22 bases not matched to a gene; V was cut back by 3 bases and J by 11 bases. The CDR3 is 19 amino acids. The CDR3 loop reads CASSQCYPGTGMGYVKLFF. The CDR3 coding sequence is TGTGCCAGCAGCCAGTGCTACCCCGGGACAGGGATGGGTTACGTCAAACTGTTTTTT.

This clone was picked up one time. The chain has TRBV5-8 and TRBJ2-2; no clear D gene. This CDR3 contains 13 residues. The germline V gene encodes CDR1 SGHTS and CDR2 YDEGEE. Trimming removed 0 bases from V and 5 bases from J, with 5 bases in between. As DNA, the CDR3 is TGTGCCAGCAGCTTGGTAGGGACCGGGGAGCTGTTTTTT. Encoded protein: CASSLVGTGELFF.

The CDR3 protein is CASSRHSQNTEAFF. CDR3 bases: TGTGCCAGCAGCCGGCACAGTCAGAACACTGAAGCTTTCTTT. J is TRBJ1-1 and V is TRBV14; D unclear. The CDR3 is 14 amino acids. V was cut by 4 bases and J by 1 base, with 10 bases left in between. CDR1 and CDR2 (germline): SGHDN, FVKESK. Full variable domain (missing parts from reference TRBV14 and TRBJ1-1): EAGVTQFPSHSVIEKGQTVTLRCDPISGHDNLYWYRRVMGKEIKFLLHFVKESKQDESGMPNNRFLAERTGGTYSTLKVQPAELEDSGVYFCASSRHSQNTEAFFGQGTRLTVV.

J is TRBJ2-2 and V is TRBV3-1 (or the pseudogene TRBV3-2), with D uncertain. Germline assignment: CDR1 LGHDT and CDR2 YNNKEL (reference sequence). V was cut by 1 base and J by 6 bases, with 3 bases left in between. The CDR3 runs 12 residues. The CDR3: CASSQGPGELFF. The CDR3 DNA follows: TGTGCCAGCAGCCAAGGTCCCGGGGAGCTGTTTTTT.

This clone was seen more than once but under ten times. The gene calls are TRBV4-3 and TRBJ2-1; D remains unclear. V was trimmed by 4 bases and J by 6 bases, leaving 13 bases between them. The length of the CDR3 is 14 residues. CDR1 and CDR2 (germline): LGHNA, YSLEER. The CDR3 here is CASSPDRARNEQFF. The CDR3 DNA is TGCGCCAGCAGCCCTGACCGGGCCCGCAATGAGCAGTTCTTC.

V is TRBV5-4 and J is TRBJ1-2; D not certain. The CDR3 is 13 residues long. Germline CDR1 reads SGHNT; CDR2 reads YYREEE (reference sequence). V lost 1 base and J lost 4, with 8 bases in between. The CDR3 region has the DNA TGTGCCAGCAGCTTGCCGGGTGGCTATGGCTACACCTTC. Protein sequence: CASSLPGGYGYTF.

V and J are TRBV6-5 and TRBJ1-2; no firm D call. This CDR3 region has 14 residues. The germline gives CDR1 MNHEY, CDR2 SVGAGI. V lost 8 bases, J lost 0 bases, and 13 bases lay in between. CDR3 region: CASSPGPANYGYTF. The CDR3 region has the DNA TGTGCCAGCTCCCCCGGGCCGGCTAACTATGGCTACACCTTC.

The rearrangement uses TRBV20-1 and TRBJ2-7; TRBD1 matches at 7 bases. J was trimmed by 5 bases and V by 3 bases; bases with no gene match: 4. This CDR3 has 12 residues. CDR1 is DFQATT, CDR2 SNEGSKA, per germline (reference sequence). The CDR3 nucleotides read TGCAGTGCTAGTCGACAGGGTAACGAGCAGTACTTC. Encoded protein: CSASRQGNEQYF.

The V call is TRBV28, the J call TRBJ2-7; no clear D. CDR3 length equals 12 residues. Germline V gene lookup returns CDR1 MDHEN and CDR2 SYDVKM. V was shortened by 6 bases and J by 4 bases, with 10 bases between the two germline ends. CDR3 in DNA: TGTGCCAGCAGCTCTCAGCCGTACGAGCAGTACTTC. Translated, it gives CASSSQPYEQYF.